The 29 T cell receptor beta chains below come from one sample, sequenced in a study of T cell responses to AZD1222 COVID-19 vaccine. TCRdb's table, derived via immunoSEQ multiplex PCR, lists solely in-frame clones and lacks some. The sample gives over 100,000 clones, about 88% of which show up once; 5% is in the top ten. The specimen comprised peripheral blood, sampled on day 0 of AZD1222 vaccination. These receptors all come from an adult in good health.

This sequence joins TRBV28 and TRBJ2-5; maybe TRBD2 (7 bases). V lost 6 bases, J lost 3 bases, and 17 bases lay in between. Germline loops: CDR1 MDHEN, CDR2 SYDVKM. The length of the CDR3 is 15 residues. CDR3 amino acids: CASSPLGGLEETQYF. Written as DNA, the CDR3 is TGTGCCAGCAGCCCCCTCGGGGGGCTGGAAGAGACCCAGTACTTC.

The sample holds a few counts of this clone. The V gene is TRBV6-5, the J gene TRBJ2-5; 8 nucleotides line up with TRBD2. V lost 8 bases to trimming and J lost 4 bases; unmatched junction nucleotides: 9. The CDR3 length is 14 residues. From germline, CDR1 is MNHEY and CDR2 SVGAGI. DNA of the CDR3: TGTGCCAGCGGTAGCGGGGTGGGGGCAGAGACCCAGTACTTC. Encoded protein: CASGSGVGAETQYF.

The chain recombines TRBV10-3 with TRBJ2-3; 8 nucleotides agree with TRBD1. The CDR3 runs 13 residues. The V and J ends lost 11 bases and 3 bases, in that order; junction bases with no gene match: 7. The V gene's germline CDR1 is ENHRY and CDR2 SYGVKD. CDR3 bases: TGTGCCGCAACAGGGGGAGGTACAGATACGCAGTATTTT. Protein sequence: CAATGGGTDTQYF.

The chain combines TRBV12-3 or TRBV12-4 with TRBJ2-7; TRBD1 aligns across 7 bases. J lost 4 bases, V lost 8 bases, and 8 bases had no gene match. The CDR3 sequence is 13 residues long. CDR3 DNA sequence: TGTGCCAGCGGGACCGGGACAGTTTACGAGCAGTACTTC. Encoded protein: CASGTGTVYEQYF.

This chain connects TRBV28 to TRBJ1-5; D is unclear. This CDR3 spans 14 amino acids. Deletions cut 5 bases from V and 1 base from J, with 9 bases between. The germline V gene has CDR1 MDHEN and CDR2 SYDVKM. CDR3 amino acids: CASSPGGSNQPQHF. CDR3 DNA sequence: TGTGCCAGCAGTCCCGGCGGGAGCAATCAGCCCCAGCATTTT. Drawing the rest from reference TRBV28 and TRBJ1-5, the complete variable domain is DVKVTQSSRYLVKRTGEKVFLECVQDMDHENMFWYRQDPGLGLRLIYFSYDVKMKEKGDIPEGYSVSREKKERFSLILESASTNQTSMYLCASSPGGSNQPQHFGDGTRLSIL.

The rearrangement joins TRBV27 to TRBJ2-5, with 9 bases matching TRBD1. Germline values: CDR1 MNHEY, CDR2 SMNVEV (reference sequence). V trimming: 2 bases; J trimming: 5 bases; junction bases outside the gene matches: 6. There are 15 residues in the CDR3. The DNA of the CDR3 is TGTGCCAGCAGTTTACGGACAGGGGTGAGCGAGACCCAGTACTTC. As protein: CASSLRTGVSETQYF.

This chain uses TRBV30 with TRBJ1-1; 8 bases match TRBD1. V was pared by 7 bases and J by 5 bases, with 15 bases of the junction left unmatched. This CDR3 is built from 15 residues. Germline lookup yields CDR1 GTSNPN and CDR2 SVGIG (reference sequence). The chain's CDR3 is CAFSRGRRAQTEAFF. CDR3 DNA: TGTGCCTTTTCCAGGGGGCGAAGGGCCCAGACTGAAGCTTTCTTT.

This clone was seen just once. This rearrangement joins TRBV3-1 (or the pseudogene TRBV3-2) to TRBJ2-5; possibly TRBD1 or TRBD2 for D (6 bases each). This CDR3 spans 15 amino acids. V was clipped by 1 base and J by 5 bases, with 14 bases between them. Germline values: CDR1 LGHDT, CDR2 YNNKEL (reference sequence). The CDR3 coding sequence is TGTGCCAGCAGCCAAGCAGGAGGGGGAGAGGAGACCCAGTACTTC. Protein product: CASSQAGGGEETQYF.

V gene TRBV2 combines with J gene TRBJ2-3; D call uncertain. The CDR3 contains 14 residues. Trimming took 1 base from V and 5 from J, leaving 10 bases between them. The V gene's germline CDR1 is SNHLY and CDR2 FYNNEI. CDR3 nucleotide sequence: TGTGCCAGCAGTGAAGGCGTTGGGATAGATACGCAGTATTTT. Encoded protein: CASSEGVGIDTQYF.

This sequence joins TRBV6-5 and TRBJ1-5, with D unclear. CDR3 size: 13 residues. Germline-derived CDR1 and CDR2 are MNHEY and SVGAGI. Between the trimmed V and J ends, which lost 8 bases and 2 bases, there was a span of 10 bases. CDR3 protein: CASRLRGNQPQHF. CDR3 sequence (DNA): TGTGCCAGCCGGCTGAGGGGCAATCAGCCCCAGCATTTT.

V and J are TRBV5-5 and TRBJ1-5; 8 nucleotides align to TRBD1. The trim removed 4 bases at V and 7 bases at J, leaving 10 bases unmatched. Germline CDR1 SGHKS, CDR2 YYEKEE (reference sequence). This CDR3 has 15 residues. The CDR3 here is CASSKGTGGWQPQHF. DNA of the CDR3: TGTGCCAGCAGCAAAGGTACAGGGGGATGGCAGCCCCAGCATTTT. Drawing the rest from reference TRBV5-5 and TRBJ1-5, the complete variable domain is DAGVTQSPTHLIKTRGQQVTLRCSPISGHKSVSWYQQVLGQGPQFIFQYYEKEERGRGNFPDRFSARQFPNYSSELNVNALLLGDSALYLCASSKGTGGWQPQHFGDGTRLSIL.

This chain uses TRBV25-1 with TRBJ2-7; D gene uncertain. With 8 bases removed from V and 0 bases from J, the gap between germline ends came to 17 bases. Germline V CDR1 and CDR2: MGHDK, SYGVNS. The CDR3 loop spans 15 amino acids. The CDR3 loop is CASPTSPISSYEQYF. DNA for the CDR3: TGTGCCAGCCCGACCTCTCCGATTAGCTCCTACGAGCAGTACTTC.

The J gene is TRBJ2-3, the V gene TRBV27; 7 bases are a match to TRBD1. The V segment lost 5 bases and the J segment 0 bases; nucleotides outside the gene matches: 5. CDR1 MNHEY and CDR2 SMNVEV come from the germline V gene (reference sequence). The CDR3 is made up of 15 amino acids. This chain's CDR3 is CASSQDRSSTDTQYF. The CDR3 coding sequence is TGTGCCAGCAGTCAGGACAGGTCTAGCACAGATACGCAGTATTTT.

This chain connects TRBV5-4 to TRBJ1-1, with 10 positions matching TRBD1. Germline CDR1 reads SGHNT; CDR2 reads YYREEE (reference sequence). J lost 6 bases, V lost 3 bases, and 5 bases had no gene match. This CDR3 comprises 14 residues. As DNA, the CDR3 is TGTGCCAGCAGCTCCCGGGACAGGGGTTCTGAAGCTTTCTTT. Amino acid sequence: CASSSRDRGSEAFF.

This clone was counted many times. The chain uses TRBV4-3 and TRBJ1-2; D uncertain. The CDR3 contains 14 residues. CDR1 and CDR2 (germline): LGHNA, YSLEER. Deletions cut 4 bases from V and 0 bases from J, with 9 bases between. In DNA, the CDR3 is TGCGCCAGCAGCCGGGCAGAGTCTAACTATGGCTACACCTTC. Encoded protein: CASSRAESNYGYTF.

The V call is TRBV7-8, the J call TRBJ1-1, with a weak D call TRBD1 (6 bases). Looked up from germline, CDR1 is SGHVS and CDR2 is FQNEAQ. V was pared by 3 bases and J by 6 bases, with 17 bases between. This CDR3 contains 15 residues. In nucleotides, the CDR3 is TGTGCCAGCAGCTTCCTAGGGGGAGGGGTACCTGAAGCTTTCTTT. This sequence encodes CASSFLGGGVPEAFF. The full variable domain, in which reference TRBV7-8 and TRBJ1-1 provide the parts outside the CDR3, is GAGVSQSPRYKVAKRGQDVALRCDPISGHVSLFWYQQALGQGPEFLTYFQNEAQLDKSGLPSDRFFAERPEGSVSTLKIQRTQQEDSAVYLCASSFLGGGVPEAFFGQGTRLTVV.

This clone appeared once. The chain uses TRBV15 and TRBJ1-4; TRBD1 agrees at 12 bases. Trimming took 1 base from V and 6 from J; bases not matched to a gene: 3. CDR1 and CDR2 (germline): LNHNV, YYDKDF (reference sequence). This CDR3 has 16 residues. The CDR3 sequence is CATSRVGQGADEKLFF. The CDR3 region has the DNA TGTGCCACCAGCAGAGTGGGACAGGGGGCGGATGAAAAACTGTTTTTT.

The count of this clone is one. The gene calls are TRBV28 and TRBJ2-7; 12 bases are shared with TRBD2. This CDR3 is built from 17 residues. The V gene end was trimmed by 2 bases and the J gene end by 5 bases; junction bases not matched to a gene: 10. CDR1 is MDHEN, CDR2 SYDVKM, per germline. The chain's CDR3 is CASSLRGRLAGVHEQYF. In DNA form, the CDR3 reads TGTGCCAGCAGTTTACGGGGAAGACTAGCGGGAGTCCACGAGCAGTACTTC.

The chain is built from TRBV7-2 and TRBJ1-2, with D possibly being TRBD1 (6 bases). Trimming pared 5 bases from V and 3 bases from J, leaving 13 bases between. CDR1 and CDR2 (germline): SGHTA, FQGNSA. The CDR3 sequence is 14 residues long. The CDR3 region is CASSNPTGYYGYTF. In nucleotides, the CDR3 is TGTGCCAGCAGCAACCCCACAGGGTACTATGGCTACACCTTC.

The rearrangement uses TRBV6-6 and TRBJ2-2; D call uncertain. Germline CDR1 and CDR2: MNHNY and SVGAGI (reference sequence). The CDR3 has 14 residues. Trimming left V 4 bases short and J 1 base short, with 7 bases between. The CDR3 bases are TGTGCCAGCAGTTCGCGGCAGAACACCGGGGAGCTGTTTTTT. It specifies CASSSRQNTGELFF.

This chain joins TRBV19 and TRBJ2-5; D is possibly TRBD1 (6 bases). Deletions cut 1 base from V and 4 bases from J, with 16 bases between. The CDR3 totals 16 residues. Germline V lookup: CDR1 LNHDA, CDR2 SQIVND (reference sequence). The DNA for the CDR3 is TGTGCCAGTAGTATAGGTGGGACACGCCTGGGAGAGACCCAGTACTTC. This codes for CASSIGGTRLGETQYF.

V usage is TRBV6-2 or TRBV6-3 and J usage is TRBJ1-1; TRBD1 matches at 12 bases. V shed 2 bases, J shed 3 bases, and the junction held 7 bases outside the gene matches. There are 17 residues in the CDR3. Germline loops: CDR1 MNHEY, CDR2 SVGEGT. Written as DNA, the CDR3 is TGTGCCAGCAGTTACGACCGGGACAGGGGGCTATACACTGAAGCTTTCTTT. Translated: CASSYDRDRGLYTEAFF.

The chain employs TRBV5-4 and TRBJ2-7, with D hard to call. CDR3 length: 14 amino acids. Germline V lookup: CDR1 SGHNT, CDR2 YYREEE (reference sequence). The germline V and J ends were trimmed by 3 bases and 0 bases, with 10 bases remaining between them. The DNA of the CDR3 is TGTGCCAGCAGCTCTAGACCGAACTCCTACGAGCAGTACTTC. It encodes CASSSRPNSYEQYF.

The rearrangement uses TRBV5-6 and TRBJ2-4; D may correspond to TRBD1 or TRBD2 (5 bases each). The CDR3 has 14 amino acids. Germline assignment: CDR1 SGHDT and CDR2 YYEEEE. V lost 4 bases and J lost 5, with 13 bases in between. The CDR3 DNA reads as TGTGCCAGCAGCCCATCCGGGACGGAAAACATTCAGTACTTC. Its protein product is CASSPSGTENIQYF.

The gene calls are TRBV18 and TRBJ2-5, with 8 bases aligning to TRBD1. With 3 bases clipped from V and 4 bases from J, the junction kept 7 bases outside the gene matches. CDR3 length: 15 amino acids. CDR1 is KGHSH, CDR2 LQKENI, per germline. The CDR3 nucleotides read TGTGCCAGCTCACCCACAACAGGGGGGCTAGAGACCCAGTACTTC. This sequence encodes CASSPTTGGLETQYF.

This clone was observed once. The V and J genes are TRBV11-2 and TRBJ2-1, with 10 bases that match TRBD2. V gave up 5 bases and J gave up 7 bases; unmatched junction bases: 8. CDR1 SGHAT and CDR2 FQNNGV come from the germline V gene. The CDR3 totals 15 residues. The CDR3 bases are TGTGCCAGCAGCACGCTAGCGGGAGCGGTTAATGAGCAGTTCTTC. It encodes CASSTLAGAVNEQFF.

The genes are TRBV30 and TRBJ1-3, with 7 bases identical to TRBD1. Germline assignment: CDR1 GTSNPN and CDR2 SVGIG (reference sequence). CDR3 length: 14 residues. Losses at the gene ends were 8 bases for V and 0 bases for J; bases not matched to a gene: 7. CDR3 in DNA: TGTGCCCGCAAGGGACAGCACTCTGGAAACACCATATATTTT. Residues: CARKGQHSGNTIYF. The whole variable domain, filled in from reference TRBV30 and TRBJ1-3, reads SQTIHQWPATLVQPVGSPLSLECTVEGTSNPNLYWYRQAAGRGLQLLFYSVGIGQISSEVPQNLSASRPQDRQFILSSKKLLLSDSGFYLCARKGQHSGNTIYFGEGSWLTVV.

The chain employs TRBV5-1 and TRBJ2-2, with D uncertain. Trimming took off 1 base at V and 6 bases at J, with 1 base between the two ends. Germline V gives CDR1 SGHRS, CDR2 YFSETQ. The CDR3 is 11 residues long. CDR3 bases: TGCGCCAGCAGCTTGCCCGGGGAGCTGTTTTTT. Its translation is CASSLPGELFF.

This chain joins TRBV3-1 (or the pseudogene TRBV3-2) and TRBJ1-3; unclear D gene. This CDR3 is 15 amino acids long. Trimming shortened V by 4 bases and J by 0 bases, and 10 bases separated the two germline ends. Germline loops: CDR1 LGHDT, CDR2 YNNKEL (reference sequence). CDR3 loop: CASSPGRSSGNTIYF. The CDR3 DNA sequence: TGTGCCAGCAGCCCTGGCCGGAGCTCTGGAAACACCATATATTTT.